This record concerns one T cell receptor beta chain sequence. The specificity of this receptor is unknown. Base qualities are not recorded, but no much larger clone differs from it by a single base. At the junction V is shortened by 6 bases and J by 7 bases; bases outside the gene matches: 13. The CDR3 contains 16 residues, cysteine and phenylalanine counted. Solely the CDR3 DNA is kept, with 48 bases framed from the first base. According to the germline V gene (reference sequence), CDR1 reads SEHNR and CDR2 reads FQNEAQ. According to the study, the label for this sample's time point signals: about 28 days (+/-7) after the second vaccine dose. AZD1222 recipients given second doses at about 4 weeks or at about 12 weeks were pooled, since spike-specific TCR depth and breadth were not found to differ between the two schedules. Samples from vaccinated people were obtained from the UK trials COV001 and COV002, which included a single-blind randomized controlled phase 2/3 trial of AZD1222 (ChAdOx1 nCoV-19) in healthy adults. Trial participant PBMC samples were collected at day 0 and day 28 after the second dose for TCRbeta chain sequencing.

The data stem from a study of T cell responses to AZD1222 COVID-19 vaccine (dated by TCRdb to about 2021). Context from the whole study: A total of over 230 trial participants underwent TCR sequencing, of whom 207 had received two doses of AZD1222 and some 25 had received two doses of the MenACWY control vaccine. Trial participants were enrolled by age into 18-55, 56-69 and 70-plus year subgroups, with around 150, 28 and 57 TCR-sequenced participants respectively. Study-wide findings and limitations: CD4 TCRs associated with the vaccine covered the entire spike protein, and the dominant responses were in regions 160-218 and 743-854. Only five to seven AZD1222 recipients were SARS-CoV-2 seropositive at baseline, limiting conclusions about previously exposed vaccinees. The 56-69-year group was small, and its depth increase did not reach significance, likely because of low power. Most participants were white British and females outnumbered males, and the authors suggested that clonal diversity may have been underestimated. Because no day 14 peak-response samples were available, the repertoires could be characterized only after the peak T cell response. Spike-specific TCR breadth and depth rose significantly after two AZD1222 doses compared with day 0 and with MenACWY recipients. Nearly half of unique spike-specific TCRs reportedly recognized epitopes outside regions mutated in the B.1.351 and B.1.1.7 variants.

The CDR3 regions of human TCRbeta chains were analyzed by immunosequencing. The paper's processing steps were these. TCRs in the repertoires were matched against a reference library of SARS-CoV-2-specific TCRs that had been generated with the MIRA antigen-specificity platform. Breadth was defined as the fraction of unique TCRs that were SARS-CoV-2-associated. Depth was defined as the fraction of total T cells that were SARS-CoV-2-associated. Using the MIRA data, every spike-specific TCR was mapped to the spike region that the TCR reacted to and assigned to either a CD4 or a CD8 class. Log10-transformed breadth and depth values were compared by one-way ANOVA with Sidak's multiple comparisons tests. This immuneACCESS table, as held by TCRdb, lists in-frame sequences with V and J called but not all clones. Of the missing ones, under half trace to an unresolved V gene in checked studies; the others have no known cause. The V and J calls and clone size were taken over from that table, and D and trimming were inferred from the DNA. Here the sample has roughly 120,000 clones; around 92% occur a single time. The ten largest clones take up approximately 8% of the sample.

The sequence derives from an adult who received the AZD1222 COVID-19 vaccine. The chain couples TRBV7-9 to TRBJ1-5, with TRBD1 matching 9 junction bases. The sequencing used peripheral blood, collected 28 days after the second AZD1222 dose. CDR3 region: CASSAGTGSPRQPQHF. The sequence in DNA is TGTGCCAGCAGTGCCGGGACAGGGTCCCCCCGACAGCCCCAGCATTTT.